This is a list of T cell receptor beta chains from one sample in a study of CD4 T cells in relation to SARS-CoV-2 and coronaviruses. Produced via immunoSEQ multiplex PCR; TCRdb's table is partial and in-frame only. The sample contains just under 65,000 clones, 94% of which appear only once. Material for sequencing was naive CD4+ T cells from PBMCs. All receptors come from a human donor in good health. CDR3s include the opening cysteine and the closing phenylalanine or tryptophan. The D gene is left open where the match is weak. Only part of the rows carry a size: once, few, many, or a class if the clone is expanded.

CDR3 protein: CASSKLDHRGNQPQHF
CDR3 DNA: TGTGCCAGCAGCAAATTGGATCACCGCGGCAATCAGCCCCAGCATTTT
CDR3 length: 16
J gene: TRBJ1-5
V gene: TRBV21-1
D gene: -
clone size: -

CDR3 protein: CASSQSTGFEQYF
CDR3 DNA: TGTGCCAGCAGCCAATCGACAGGGTTCGAGCAGTACTTC
CDR3 length: 13
J gene: TRBJ2-7
V gene: TRBV4-2
D gene: TRBD1
clone size: -

CDR3 protein: CASSLRAGAGQETQYF
CDR3 DNA: TGTGCCAGCAGCCTTAGGGCGGGAGCGGGACAAGAGACCCAGTACTTC
CDR3 length: 16
J gene: TRBJ2-5
V gene: TRBV9
D gene: TRBD2
clone size: -

CDR3 protein: CASGFGTDYGYTF
CDR3 DNA: TGTGCCAGCGGCTTCGGGACGGACTATGGCTACACCTTC
CDR3 length: 13
J gene: TRBJ1-2
V gene: TRBV7-9
D gene: -
clone size: -

CDR3 protein: CASTTRAGGSEQYF
CDR3 DNA: TGTGCCAGTACCACCCGGGCAGGGGGCAGCGAGCAGTACTTC
CDR3 length: 14
J gene: TRBJ2-7
V gene: TRBV19
D gene: TRBD1
clone size: -

CDR3 protein: CASSQGAAGREQYF
CDR3 DNA: TGTGCCAGCAGTCAGGGGGCCGCCGGTCGGGAGCAGTACTTC
CDR3 length: 14
J gene: TRBJ2-7
V gene: TRBV6-5
D gene: TRBD1
clone size: -

CDR3 protein: CASSSGRGEFF
CDR3 DNA: TGTGCCAGCAGTTCTGGTCGAGGCGAGTTCTTC
CDR3 length: 11
J gene: TRBJ2-1
V gene: TRBV28
D gene: -
clone size: -

CDR3 protein: CASSIMAGMESSYNSPLHF
CDR3 DNA: TGTGCCAGTAGTATTATGGCAGGAATGGAGAGCTCCTATAATTCACCCCTCCACTTT
CDR3 length: 19
J gene: TRBJ1-6
V gene: TRBV19
D gene: -
clone size: -

CDR3 protein: CASSAGLAAWGGEQFF
CDR3 DNA: TGTGCCAGCAGCGCGGGACTAGCGGCCTGGGGAGGGGAGCAGTTCTTC
CDR3 length: 16
J gene: TRBJ2-1
V gene: TRBV9
D gene: TRBD2
clone size: once

CDR3 protein: CASSLLPLAGDTTSTDTQYF
CDR3 DNA: TGCGCCAGCAGCCTCCTCCCACTAGCGGGAGACACAACTAGCACAGATACGCAGTATTTT
CDR3 length: 20
J gene: TRBJ2-3
V gene: TRBV5-1
D gene: TRBD2
clone size: -

CDR3 protein: CACHRVPYEQYF
CDR3 DNA: TGTGCCTGCCACAGGGTACCCTACGAGCAGTACTTC
CDR3 length: 12
J gene: TRBJ2-7
V gene: TRBV7-2
D gene: -
clone size: once

CDR3 protein: CASSLPGWGRTNNEQFF
CDR3 DNA: TGTGCCAGCTCACTGCCCGGGTGGGGGAGGACGAACAATGAGCAGTTCTTC
CDR3 length: 17
J gene: TRBJ2-1
V gene: TRBV18
D gene: -
clone size: -

CDR3 protein: CASSQDGGSNQPQHF
CDR3 DNA: TGCGCCAGCAGCCAAGATGGAGGTAGCAATCAGCCCCAGCATTTT
CDR3 length: 15
J gene: TRBJ1-5
V gene: TRBV4-1
D gene: -
clone size: -

CDR3 protein: CAWIASGMGYTF
CDR3 DNA: TGTGCCTGGATAGCGTCTGGAATGGGCTACACCTTC
CDR3 length: 12
J gene: TRBJ1-2
V gene: TRBV30
D gene: -
clone size: -

CDR3 protein: CASSIDNMNTEAFF
CDR3 DNA: TGTGCCAGTAGTATAGATAACATGAACACTGAAGCTTTCTTT
CDR3 length: 14
J gene: TRBJ1-1
V gene: TRBV19
D gene: -
clone size: -

CDR3 protein: CSVIEGVETQYF
CDR3 DNA: TGCAGCGTCATAGAGGGGGTGGAGACCCAGTACTTC
CDR3 length: 12
J gene: TRBJ2-5
V gene: TRBV29-1
D gene: -
clone size: -

CDR3 protein: CASSEAHGQAGELFF
CDR3 DNA: TGTGCCAGCAGTGAAGCTCATGGTCAGGCCGGGGAGCTGTTTTTT
CDR3 length: 15
J gene: TRBJ2-2
V gene: TRBV2
D gene: -
clone size: -

CDR3 protein: CATSDQDSPPDTQYF
CDR3 DNA: TGTGCCACCAGTGACCAGGACAGTCCCCCAGATACGCAGTATTTT
CDR3 length: 15
J gene: TRBJ2-3
V gene: TRBV24-1
D gene: -
clone size: -

CDR3 protein: CASSSTSLYEQYF
CDR3 DNA: TGTGCCAGCAGTTCGACGTCCCTCTACGAGCAGTACTTC
CDR3 length: 13
J gene: TRBJ2-7
V gene: TRBV28
D gene: -
clone size: -

CDR3 protein: CASSRWTSGRGEQFF
CDR3 DNA: TGTGCCAGCAGCCGTTGGACTAGCGGGAGAGGAGAGCAGTTCTTC
CDR3 length: 15
J gene: TRBJ2-1
V gene: TRBV11-1
D gene: TRBD2
clone size: -

CDR3 protein: CASSSSGRSNEQFF
CDR3 DNA: TGTGCCAGCAGCTCTAGCGGGAGGAGCAATGAGCAGTTCTTC
CDR3 length: 14
J gene: TRBJ2-1
V gene: TRBV7-2
D gene: TRBD2
clone size: -

CDR3 protein: CSVPGLAGTNTGELFF
CDR3 DNA: TGCAGCGTGCCGGGACTAGCGGGAACGAACACCGGGGAGCTGTTTTTT
CDR3 length: 16
J gene: TRBJ2-2
V gene: TRBV29-1
D gene: TRBD2
clone size: once

CDR3 protein: CASSLGTTEAFF
CDR3 DNA: TGTGCCAGCAGCTTGGGGACGACTGAAGCTTTCTTT
CDR3 length: 12
J gene: TRBJ1-1
V gene: TRBV5-8
D gene: -
clone size: -